The entry that follows covers one T cell receptor beta chain sequence. Its antigen is undetermined. Sequencing ends 3 residues short of the CDR3 end; the germline J gene provides the rest. The entry originates in a study of T cell clonality in common variable immunodeficiency. Overall study findings and caveats: Reportedly, TCR beta sequences from common variable immunodeficiency showed fewer deletions and N-nucleotide insertions.

Per the germline V gene, CDR1 is SGHTA and CDR2 is FQGNSA. V was shortened by 2 bases and J by 8 bases, with 13 bases between the two germline ends. The CDR3 has 14 residues. Libraries were prepared by immunoSEQ multiplex PCR; TCRdb keeps only in-frame clonotypes and omits some of them. Observed in the sample are tens of thousands of clones, none of them singletons. This TCR came from a human donor with common variable immunodeficiency. The V gene is TRBV7-2, the J gene TRBJ2-1, with D tentatively TRBD2 (5 bases). Source material: peripheral blood mononuclear cells. CDR3 loop: CASSLKLGLHEQFF. The CDR3 DNA, read in part, is TGTGCCAGCAGCTTAAAACTAGGACTCCATGAG.